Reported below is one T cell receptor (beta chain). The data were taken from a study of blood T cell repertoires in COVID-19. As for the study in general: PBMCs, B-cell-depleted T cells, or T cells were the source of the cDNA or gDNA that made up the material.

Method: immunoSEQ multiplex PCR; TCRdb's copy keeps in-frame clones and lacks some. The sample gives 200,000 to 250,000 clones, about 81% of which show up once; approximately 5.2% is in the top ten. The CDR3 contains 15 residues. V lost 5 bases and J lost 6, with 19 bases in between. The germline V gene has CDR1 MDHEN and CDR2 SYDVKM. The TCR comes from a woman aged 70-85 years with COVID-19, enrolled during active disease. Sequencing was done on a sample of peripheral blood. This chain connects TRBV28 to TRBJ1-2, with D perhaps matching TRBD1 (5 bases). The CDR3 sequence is CASSPSTIRQHGYTF. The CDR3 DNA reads TGTGCCAGCAGTCCAAGTACAATTAGACAGCATGGCTACACCTTC.